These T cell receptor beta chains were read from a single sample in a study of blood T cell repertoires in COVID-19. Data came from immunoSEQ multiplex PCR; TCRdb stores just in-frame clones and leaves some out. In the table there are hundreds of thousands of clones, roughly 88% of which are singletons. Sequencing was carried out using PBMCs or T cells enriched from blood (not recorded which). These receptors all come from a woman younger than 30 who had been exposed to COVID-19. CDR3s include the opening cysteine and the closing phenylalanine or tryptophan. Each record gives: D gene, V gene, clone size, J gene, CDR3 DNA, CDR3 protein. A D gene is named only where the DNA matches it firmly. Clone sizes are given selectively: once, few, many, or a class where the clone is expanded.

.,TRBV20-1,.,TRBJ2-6,TGCAGTGCTAGTCTTGCAGGGCATAGCTCTGGGGCCAACGTCCTGACTTTC,CSASLAGHSSGANVLTF
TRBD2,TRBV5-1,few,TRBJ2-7,TGCGCCAGCAGCTTGCGGCGGGAGATCTACGAGCAGTACTTC,CASSLRREIYEQYF
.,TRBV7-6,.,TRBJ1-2,TGTGCCAGCAGCTTAGATAGGGGGTATATGAATGGCTACACCTTC,CASSLDRGYMNGYTF
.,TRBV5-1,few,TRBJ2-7,TGCGCCAGCAGCGCTGGCGGTTACGAGCAGTACTTC,CASSAGGYEQYF
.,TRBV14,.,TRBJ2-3,TGTGCCAGCAGCCAAGACTGGGGCCTCACAGATACGCAGTATTTT,CASSQDWGLTDTQYF
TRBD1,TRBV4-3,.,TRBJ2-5,TGCGCCAGCAGCCAAAACAGGGGTCTGGAGACCCAGTACTTC,CASSQNRGLETQYF
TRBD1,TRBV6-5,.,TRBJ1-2,TGTGCCAGCAGGACCGGGACAGGGGTCTATGGCTACACCTTC,CASRTGTGVYGYTF
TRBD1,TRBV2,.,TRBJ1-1,TGTGCCAGCAGTGAAGCGACAGGGTGGAACACTGAAGCTTTCTTT,CASSEATGWNTEAFF
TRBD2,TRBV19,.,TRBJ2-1,TGTGCCAGTAGTATATTAGCCAGCGGGGAGGGCAATGAGCAGTTCTTC,CASSILASGEGNEQFF
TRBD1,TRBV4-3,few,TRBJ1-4,TGCGCCAGCAGCCCAAGACAGGGGGCAGGGGAAAAACTGTTTTTT,CASSPRQGAGEKLFF
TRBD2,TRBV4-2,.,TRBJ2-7,TGTGCCAGCAGCCAAGATGGCCGGGGACTAGCGGGAGGCCAGGGCGACGAGCAGTACTTC,CASSQDGRGLAGGQGDEQYF
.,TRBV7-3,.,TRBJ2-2,TGTGCCAGCAGCCCAGTGGGGGGGCAAAACACCGGGGAGCTGTTTTTT,CASSPVGGQNTGELFF
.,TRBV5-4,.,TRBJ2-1,TGTGCCAGCAGCTTGTTGCAGGGGGGCTACAATGAGCAGTTCTTC,CASSLLQGGYNEQFF
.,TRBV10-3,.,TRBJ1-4,TGTGCCATCAGCCCTGGACAGTTTAATGAAAAACTGTTTTTT,CAISPGQFNEKLFF
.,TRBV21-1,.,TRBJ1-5,TGTGCCAGCAGCAAACCACCAACAGGGGGCGTAGGGAGCAATCAGCCCCAGCATTTT,CASSKPPTGGVGSNQPQHF
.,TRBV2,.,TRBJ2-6,TGTGCCAGCAGTGCGGTCGACATTGGGGCCAACGTCCTGACTTTC,CASSAVDIGANVLTF
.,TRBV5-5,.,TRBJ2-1,TGTGCCAGCATCCCCATCGGGGAGGACTACAATGAGCAGTTCTTC,CASIPIGEDYNEQFF
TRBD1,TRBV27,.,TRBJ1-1,TGTGCCAGCAGTTTATCGCCGACAGGGATCGCTGAAGCTTTCTTT,CASSLSPTGIAEAFF
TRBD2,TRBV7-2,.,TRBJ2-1,TGTGCCAGCAGCACGGAGCTAGCGGGGGGCAATGAGCAGTTCTTC,CASSTELAGGNEQFF
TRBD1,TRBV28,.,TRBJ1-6,TGTGCCAGCAGACGTACCGGGACAGCTGCTTTAAATAATTCACCCCTCCACTTT,CASRRTGTAALNNSPLHF
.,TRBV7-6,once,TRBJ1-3,TGTGCCAGCAGCTTAGATCTAGGGGCTGGAAACACCATATATTTT,CASSLDLGAGNTIYF
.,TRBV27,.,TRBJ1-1,TGTGCCAGCTCGACCCTTCAGGGGCCTCCGGTCGGCACTGAAGCTTTCTTT,CASSTLQGPPVGTEAFF
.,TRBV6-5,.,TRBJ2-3,TGTGCCAGCAGTTCCGGACTGTTAGATACGCAGTATTTT,CASSSGLLDTQYF
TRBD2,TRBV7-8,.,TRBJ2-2,TGTGCCAGCAGCTTACTCGGGGGGTCGAACACCGGGGAGCTGTTTTTT,CASSLLGGSNTGELFF
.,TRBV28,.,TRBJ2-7,TGTGCCAGCAGGGGGCAGGGGACCTACGAGCAGTACTTC,CASRGQGTYEQYF
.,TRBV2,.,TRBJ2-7,TGTGCCAACCAACTGTCGGGAACCTACGAGCAGTACTTC,CANQLSGTYEQYF
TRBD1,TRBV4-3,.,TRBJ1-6,TGCGCCAGCAGCCCGGGACAGGGGGAGGGATCACCCCTCCACTTT,CASSPGQGEGSPLHF
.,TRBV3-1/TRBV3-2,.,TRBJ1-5,TGTGCCAGCAGCCAAGCGAGCAAACTACCGGGAACCTATAGCAATCAGCCCCAGCATTTT,CASSQASKLPGTYSNQPQHF
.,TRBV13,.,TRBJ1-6,TGTGCCAGCAGCTTAGGTCGTCCAGCGGGAGATTACTCACCCCTCCACTTT,CASSLGRPAGDYSPLHF
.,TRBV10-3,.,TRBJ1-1,TGTGCCATCAGTGAGGCGGCAGGGGAATACACTGAAGCTTTCTTT,CAISEAAGEYTEAFF
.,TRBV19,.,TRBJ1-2,TGTGCCAGTAGTCCCAACCCAGGGCCCTATGGCTACACCTTC,CASSPNPGPYGYTF
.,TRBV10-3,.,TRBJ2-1,TGTGCCATCAGTGACTCGGCCTACAATGAGCAGTTCTTC,CAISDSAYNEQFF
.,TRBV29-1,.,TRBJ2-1,TGCAGCGTTGAAGGGGCGGGGAGGCTTGGGGATGAGCAGTTCTTC,CSVEGAGRLGDEQFF
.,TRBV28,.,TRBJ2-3,TGTGCCAGCAGTTTTCCCTCGTTTAGCACAGATACGCAGTATTTT,CASSFPSFSTDTQYF
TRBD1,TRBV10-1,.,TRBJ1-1,TGCGCCAGCAGTGAGTCTTCGACAGGGGGTAAGGCTTTCTTT,CASSESSTGGKAFF
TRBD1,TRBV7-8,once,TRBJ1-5,TGTGCCAGCAGCTTAGGACAGGGGGAGTTGGGGCCCCAGCATTTT,CASSLGQGELGPQHF
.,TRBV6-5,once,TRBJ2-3,TGTGCCAGCAGTTGGAACAGATACACAGATACGCAGTATTTT,CASSWNRYTDTQYF
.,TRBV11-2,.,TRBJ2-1,TGTGCCAGCAGCTTAGGGAGCTACAATGAGCAGTTCTTC,CASSLGSYNEQFF
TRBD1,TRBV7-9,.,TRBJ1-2,TGTGCCAGCAGCTTAGGGACAGGGGGCGAATTGAGGTATGGCTACACCTTC,CASSLGTGGELRYGYTF
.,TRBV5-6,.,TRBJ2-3,TGTGCCAGCAGCCCTGTCTTCACAGATACGCAGTATTTT,CASSPVFTDTQYF
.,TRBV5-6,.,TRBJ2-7,TGTGCCAGCACCCTCGTAGGGGGGGTATGGTACTTC,CASTLVGGVWYF
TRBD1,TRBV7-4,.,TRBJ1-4,TGTGCCAGCAGCTTAGCGAGGACAGGGTGGTTTTTT,CASSLARTGWFF
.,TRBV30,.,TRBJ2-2,TGTGCCTGGAGTACGACGGGGTACACCGGGGAGCTGTTTTTT,CAWSTTGYTGELFF
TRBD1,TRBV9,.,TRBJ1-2,TGTGCCAGCAGCGTGACCGGGACAGCCGGTGGTGGCTACACCTTC,CASSVTGTAGGGYTF
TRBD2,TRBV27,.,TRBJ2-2,TGTGCCAGCAGTTTAGCGGGAGAACCGAACACCGGGGAGCTGTTTTTT,CASSLAGEPNTGELFF
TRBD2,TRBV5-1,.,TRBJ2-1,TGCGCCAGCAGCTCGGGACTAGCGGGGAAGGAGCAGTTCTTC,CASSSGLAGKEQFF
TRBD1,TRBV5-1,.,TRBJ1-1,TGCGCCAGCAGCTTTACAGGGGTGGACGCTTTCTTT,CASSFTGVDAFF
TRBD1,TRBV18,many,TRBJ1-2,TGTGCCAGCTCACCCGCCGGGACAGGGTACGGCTACACCTTC,CASSPAGTGYGYTF
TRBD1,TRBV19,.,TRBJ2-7,TGTGCCAGTAGTAAAAACAGGGGGCCGTCCTACGAGCAGTACTTC,CASSKNRGPSYEQYF
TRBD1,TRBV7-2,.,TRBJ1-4,TGTGCCAGCAGCGCCGACAGGGCTGCTAATGAAAAACTGTTTTTT,CASSADRAANEKLFF
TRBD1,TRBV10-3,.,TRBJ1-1,TGTGCCATCGGGGACAGCTTCACTGAAGCTTTCTTT,CAIGDSFTEAFF
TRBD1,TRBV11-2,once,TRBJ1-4,TGTGCCAGCAGCTCAGGCAGGGGGTCGGCTAATGAAAAACTGTTTTTT,CASSSGRGSANEKLFF
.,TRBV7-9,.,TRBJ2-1,TGTGCCAGCAGCTTACCCATGCTTGGGGCTACACGGTTCTTC,CASSLPMLGATRFF
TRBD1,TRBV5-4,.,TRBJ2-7,TGTGCCAGCAGCTCCGGAGGACAGGGCCGCTACGAGCAGTACTTC,CASSSGGQGRYEQYF
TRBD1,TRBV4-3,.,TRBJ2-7,TGCGCCAGCAGCCATGGACAGGGCGAGTACGAGCAGTACTTC,CASSHGQGEYEQYF
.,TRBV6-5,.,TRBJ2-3,TGTGCCAGCAGTTACTCTCTCGGAGATACGCAGTATTTT,CASSYSLGDTQYF
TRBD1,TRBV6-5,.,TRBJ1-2,TGTGCCAGCAGTTACGTAGCCGGGACAGGGCAGGGCTACACCTTC,CASSYVAGTGQGYTF
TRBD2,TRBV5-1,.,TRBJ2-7,TGCGCCAGCAGCCTCCCCCGGACTAGCGGGGTAAACGAGCAGTACTTC,CASSLPRTSGVNEQYF
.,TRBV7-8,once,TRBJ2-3,TGTGCCAGCAGCTTAGTACTGACAGATACGCAGTATTTT,CASSLVLTDTQYF
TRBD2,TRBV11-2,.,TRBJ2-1,TGTGCCAGCAGCTTAGACGGCGGGAGGATTCACAATGAGCAGTTCTTC,CASSLDGGRIHNEQFF